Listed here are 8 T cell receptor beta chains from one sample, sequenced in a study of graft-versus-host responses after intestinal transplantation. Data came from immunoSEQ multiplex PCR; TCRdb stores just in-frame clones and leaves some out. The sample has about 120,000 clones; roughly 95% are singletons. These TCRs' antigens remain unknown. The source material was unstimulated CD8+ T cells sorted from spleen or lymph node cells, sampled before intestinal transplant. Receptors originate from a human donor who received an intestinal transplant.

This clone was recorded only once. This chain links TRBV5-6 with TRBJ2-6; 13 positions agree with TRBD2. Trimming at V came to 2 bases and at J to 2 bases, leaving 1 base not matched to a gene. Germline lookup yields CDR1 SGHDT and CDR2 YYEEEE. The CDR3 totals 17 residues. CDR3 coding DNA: TGTGCCAGCAGCTTACTAGCGGGAGGGCCTGGGGCCAACGTCCTGACTTTC. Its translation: CASSLLAGGPGANVLTF.

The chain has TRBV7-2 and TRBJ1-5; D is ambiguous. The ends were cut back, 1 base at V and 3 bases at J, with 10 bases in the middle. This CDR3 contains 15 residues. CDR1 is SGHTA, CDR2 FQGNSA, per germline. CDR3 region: CASSLVPRPNQPQHF. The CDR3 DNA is TGTGCCAGCAGCTTAGTTCCCCGACCCAATCAGCCCCAGCATTTT.

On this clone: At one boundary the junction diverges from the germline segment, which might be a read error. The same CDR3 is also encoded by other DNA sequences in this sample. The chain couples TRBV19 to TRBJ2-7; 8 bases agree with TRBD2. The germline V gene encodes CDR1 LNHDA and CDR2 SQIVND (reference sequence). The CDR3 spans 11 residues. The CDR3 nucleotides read TGTGCGAGCGGGAGCGGTTACGAGCAGTACTTT. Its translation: CASGSGYEQYF.

CDR3 nucleotides: TGCGCCAGCAGTCTACTAGCGGGAGCCACAGATACGCAGTATTTT. This gives the protein CASSLLAGATDTQYF. The chain recombines TRBV4-1 with TRBJ2-3; 11 nucleotides agree with TRBD2. The CDR3 totals 15 residues. CDR1 is MGHRA and CDR2 is YSYEKL in the germline V gene. With V trimmed by 6 bases and J by 2 bases, 4 bases remained unmatched.

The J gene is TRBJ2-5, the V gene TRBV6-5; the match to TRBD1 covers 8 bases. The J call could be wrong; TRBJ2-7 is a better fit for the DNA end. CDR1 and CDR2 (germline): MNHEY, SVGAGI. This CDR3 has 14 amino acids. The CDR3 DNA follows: TGTGCCAGCAGTCTGGGGACAGGCGTTTCCGAGCAGTACTTC. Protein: CASSLGTGVSEQYF.

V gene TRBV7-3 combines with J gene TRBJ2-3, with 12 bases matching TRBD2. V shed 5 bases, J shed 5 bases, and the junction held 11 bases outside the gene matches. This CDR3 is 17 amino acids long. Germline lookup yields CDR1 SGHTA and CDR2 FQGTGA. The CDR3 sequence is CASSPTSGSSRVDTQYF. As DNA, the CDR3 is TGTGCCAGCAGCCCGACTAGCGGGAGCAGTAGAGTAGATACGCAGTATTTT. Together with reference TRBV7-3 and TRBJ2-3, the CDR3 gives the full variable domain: GAGVSQTPSNKVTEKGKYVELRCDPISGHTALYWYRQSLGQGPEFLIYFQGTGAADDSGLPNDRFFAVRPEGSVSTLKIQRTERGDSAVYLCASSPTSGSSRVDTQYFGPGTRLTVL.

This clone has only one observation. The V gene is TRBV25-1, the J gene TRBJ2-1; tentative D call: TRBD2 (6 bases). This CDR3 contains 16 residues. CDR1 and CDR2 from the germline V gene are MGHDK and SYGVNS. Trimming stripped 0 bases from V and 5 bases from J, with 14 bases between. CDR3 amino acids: CASSEYRLARNNEQFF. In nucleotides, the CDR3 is TGTGCCAGCAGTGAATATCGGCTAGCGAGAAACAATGAGCAGTTCTTC. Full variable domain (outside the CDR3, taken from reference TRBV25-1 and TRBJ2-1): EADIYQTPRYLVIGTGKKITLECSQTMGHDKMYWYQQDPGMELHLIHYSYGVNSTEKGDLSSESTVSRIRTEHFPLTLESARPSHTSQYLCASSEYRLARNNEQFFGPGTRLTVL.

CDR3 sequence: CASSQVGGLDEQYF. The CDR3 DNA reads as TGTGCCAGCAGCCAAGTCGGGGGGTTGGACGAGCAGTACTTC. V gene TRBV4-2 combines with J gene TRBJ2-7; 7 bases map to TRBD2. J was trimmed by 5 bases and V by 1 base; bases with no gene match: 5. The CDR3 consists of 14 residues. Germline CDR1 LGHNA, CDR2 YNFKEQ.